This entry concerns a single T cell receptor (beta chain). No antigen is known for it. The sample comes from a study of Ad26.COV2.S vaccination and SARS-CoV-2 variants. Study results and limitations: Responses of spike-specific T cells (both CD8+ and CD4+) reportedly showed substantial breadth after vaccination.

The treatment here: around 19 received Ad26.COV2.S at low or high dose, single or two shots; 5 received placebo; per-sample allocation not given. Sampling was performed 63 days after the first vaccine or placebo injection. CDR3 length: 14 amino acids. V lost 0 bases to trimming and J lost 0 bases, with 3 bases between them. The germline CDR1 and CDR2 sequences are PRHDT and FYEKMQ (reference sequence). The table came from immunoSEQ multiplex PCR; TCRdb's copy has only in-frame clones and leaves some out. Counted here are some 400,000 clones, 75% to 90% occurring once; the ten biggest clones make up 1.5% to 2%.

This chain connects TRBV13 to TRBJ2-1, with D hard to call. The receptor was derived from a person between 18 and 65 years old who received the Ad26.COV2.S COVID-19 vaccine or a placebo. The source material was peripheral blood, sampled in a trial of Ad26.COV2.S vaccine versus placebo. The CDR3 region has the DNA TGTGCCAGCAGCTTAGGACCCTCCTACAATGAGCAGTTCTTC. As protein: CASSLGPSYNEQFF.